This T cell receptor beta chain was documented in a study of blood T cells in healthy people across ages. Study summary: With template switching, about one barcoded beta molecule was captured per two T cells.

V shed 0 bases, J shed 2 bases, and the junction held 8 bases outside the gene matches. Germline CDR1 reads LGHNA; CDR2 reads YNFKEQ. The CDR3 spans 18 residues. Study observations and caveats: Lack of knowledge of donor CMV status possibly confounded expanded clonotype changes.

Ranging in age from about 6 to 95, the donors were healthy Caucasian individuals from Russia. Every sample yielded at least 7 million isolated PBMCs. Using a J-beta primer mix together with a sample-barcoded 5' primer, a second PCR was run for roughly 7 to 11 cycles. TCRdb analysed the 5' RACE reads with MiXCR anew, one entry per CDR3 protein. The data contain 1.5 million to 2 million distinct CDR3 sequences, about 50% of them seen just once; the ten biggest clones take up over 2%. The sample holds a few counts of this clonotype. Antigen specificity is unknown. The sequencing input was blood. The V call is TRBV4-2, the J call TRBJ2-3; 10 bases align to TRBD2. The source is a woman aged 40 to 50 in good health. The CDR3 protein is CASSQDERGGLITDTQYF. The CDR3 DNA is TGTGCCAGCAGCCAAGACGAGCGGGGGGGCCTTATCACAGATACGCAGTATTTT.